These T cell receptor beta chains were read from a single sample in a study of technical replicates of blood from a handful of donors. TCRdb's table, derived via immunoSEQ multiplex PCR, lists solely in-frame clones and lacks some. The table records about 13,000 clones, 65% to 90% of them present only once. The specimen was PBMCs. These receptors were taken from a human donor in good health. Both conserved end residues are part of each CDR3. The order of the fields is clone size, CDR3 length, J gene, D gene, V gene, CDR3 DNA, CDR3 protein. The D gene is left open where the match is weak. Size tells how often a clone was seen (once, few, many) or the class of an expanded clone, and some rows leave it out.

NA 12 TRBJ1-5 NA TRBV27 TGTGCCAGCAGTCCCCACAATCGGCCCCAGCATTTT CASSPHNRPQHF
NA 13 TRBJ2-1 NA TRBV6-4 TGTGCCAGCAGTGACGGAGCTGTAAATGAGCAGTTCTTC CASSDGAVNEQFF
NA 17 TRBJ2-1 NA TRBV2 TGTGCCAGCAGTGAAGCGCCCTCGACAGGTTCCTCTCAGGAGCAGTTCTTC CASSEAPSTGSSQEQFF
NA 15 TRBJ2-1 TRBD2 TRBV30 TGTGCCTGGAGTGCTGGGACTAGCGGGTACAATGAGCAGTTCTTC CAWSAGTSGYNEQFF
NA 15 TRBJ2-7 NA TRBV28 TGTGCCAGCAGTTTGGGTTCAGGCCGCTCCTACGAGCAGTACTTC CASSLGSGRSYEQYF
NA 16 TRBJ2-1 NA TRBV7-8 TGTGCCAGCAGCTTAACCCGACTAGTTGTCCACAATGAGCAGTTCTTC CASSLTRLVVHNEQFF
few 12 TRBJ2-5 NA TRBV7-7 TGTGCCAGCAGCTCCTCCAGAGAGACCCAGTACTTC CASSSSRETQYF
once 16 TRBJ2-7 TRBD2 TRBV10-1 TGCGCCAGCAGTGCTCCGGGTAGCGGGAGTGGAGACGAGCAGTACTTC CASSAPGSGSGDEQYF
once 16 TRBJ2-2 TRBD2 TRBV5-1 TGCGCCAGCAGCTTGGACGGGAGGGCCGGCACCGGGGAGCTGTTTTTT CASSLDGRAGTGELFF
NA 16 TRBJ2-2 NA TRBV6-1 TGTGCCAGCAGTGCCTGGAGCTCAAAGAACACCGGGGAGCTGTTTTTT CASSAWSSKNTGELFF
NA 15 TRBJ2-2 NA TRBV29-1 TGCAGCGTTCAAACAGCCCTTTCGAACACCGGGGAGCTGTTTTTT CSVQTALSNTGELFF
few 14 TRBJ1-5 NA TRBV5-3 TGTGCCAGAAGCTCCGGGGGGAGCGGCGTGTCCCAGCATTTT CARSSGGSGVSQHF
NA 15 TRBJ2-3 TRBD2 TRBV7-6 TGTGCCAGCAGCATACTAGCGGAACGCACAGATACGCAGTATTTT CASSILAERTDTQYF
NA 14 TRBJ2-2 NA TRBV7-7 TGTGCCAGCAGCCAGCGGGCGAACACCGGGGAGCTGTTTTTT CASSQRANTGELFF
NA 14 TRBJ1-3 NA TRBV9 TGTGCCAGCAGCGTAGGTCACTCTGGAAACACCATATATTTT CASSVGHSGNTIYF
NA 14 TRBJ1-2 NA TRBV11-2 TGTGCCAGCAGCTCAAGTGGGCAACCGAAAGGCTACACCTTC CASSSSGQPKGYTF
NA 16 TRBJ2-7 NA TRBV7-2 TGTGCCAGCAGCCCCGCGGAGGAAGCGGGTCGGTACGAGCAGTACTTC CASSPAEEAGRYEQYF
NA 14 TRBJ1-1 NA TRBV12-1 TGTGCCAGCAGCTTTGCGCCCCCCGGGGCTGAAGCTTTCTTT CASSFAPPGAEAFF
NA 12 TRBJ2-5 NA TRBV5-6 TGTGCCAGCAGCCCCGGGTCGGAGACCCAGTACTTC CASSPGSETQYF
NA 13 TRBJ2-1 NA TRBV29-1 TGCAGCGTGGGCCCACGACAGGTCGATGAGCAGTTCTTC CSVGPRQVDEQFF
NA 16 TRBJ2-5 TRBD2 TRBV5-1 TGCGCCAGCAGCCCGGGGGGACTAGCGGGAGAGGAGACCCAGTACTTC CASSPGGLAGEETQYF
few 14 TRBJ2-7 TRBD2 TRBV7-2 TGTGCCAGCAGCACTAGCGGGGGGACCTACGAGCAGTACTTC CASSTSGGTYEQYF
NA 13 TRBJ2-2 TRBD1 TRBV14 TGTGCCAGCAGCTGGGGACAGGCCGGGGAGCTGTTTTTT CASSWGQAGELFF
NA 14 TRBJ1-1 TRBD1 TRBV19 TGTGCCAGTAGTAGACAGGGGGTAAGCACTGAAGCTTTCTTT CASSRQGVSTEAFF
NA 20 TRBJ1-1 NA TRBV7-8 TGTGCCAGCAGCCCAAGTTTGTGGACAGCCCGGCCGAATGCGGGCACTGAAGCTTTCTTT CASSPSLWTARPNAGTEAFF
NA 16 TRBJ2-2 NA TRBV11-2 TGTGCCAGCAGCCCCCGGGGACTCCCGAGGACCGGGGAGCTGTTTTTT CASSPRGLPRTGELFF
NA 14 TRBJ2-1 TRBD2 TRBV29-1 TGCAGCGTCCCTAGCGGGAGCTCCTACAATGAGCAGTTCTTC CSVPSGSSYNEQFF
NA 13 TRBJ2-2 NA TRBV11-3 TGTGCCAGCAGCCCTATGACAGCCGGGGAGCTGTTTTTT CASSPMTAGELFF
NA 16 TRBJ2-7 NA TRBV5-6 TGTGCCAGCAGCTTTTCATTCGTCGGCAGGGTGGACGAGCAGTACTTC CASSFSFVGRVDEQYF
NA 15 TRBJ2-7 TRBD2 TRBV7-8 TGTGCCAGCAGCTTAGATGCTAGCGGGAGGTACGAGCAGTACTTC CASSLDASGRYEQYF
NA 18 TRBJ2-3 NA TRBV7-9 TGTGCCAGCAGCTTAATGAAGGACTTCCCTCTCAGCACAGATACGCAGTATTTT CASSLMKDFPLSTDTQYF
NA 18 TRBJ2-6 TRBD2 TRBV5-1 TGCGCCAGCAGCTTGCTAGCGGGAGTCGTTTCTGGGGCCAACGTCCTGACTTTC CASSLLAGVVSGANVLTF
NA 13 TRBJ1-1 TRBD1 TRBV6-1 TGTGCCAGCACCCTAACAGGGGACACTGAAGCTTTCTTT CASTLTGDTEAFF
NA 15 TRBJ2-1 NA TRBV6-4 TGTGCCAGCAGTGACTCTAGCGGCTCCTACAATGAGCAGTTCTTC CASSDSSGSYNEQFF
NA 13 TRBJ2-7 NA TRBV11-2 TGTGCCAGCAGCTTAAACAGTCCCGTTGAGCAGTACTTC CASSLNSPVEQYF
NA 14 TRBJ1-4 NA TRBV6-1 TGTGCCAGCAGTGAAGCGAGCGCGAATGAAAAACTGTTTTTT CASSEASANEKLFF
once 13 TRBJ2-1 TRBD2 TRBV6-1 TGTGCCGCGACTAGCGGGATAGGAAATGAGCAGTTCTTC CAATSGIGNEQFF
NA 14 TRBJ2-2 NA TRBV7-9 TGTGCCAGCAGCTTTGGGCAGAACACCGGGGAGCTGTTTTTT CASSFGQNTGELFF
NA 14 TRBJ2-7 TRBD2 TRBV27 TGTGCCAGCAATATCACAGCGGGAGCCCCTTGGCAGTACTTC CASNITAGAPWQYF
few 12 TRBJ1-2 NA TRBV7-9 TGTGCCAGCAGCAGGGACATATATGGCTACACCTTC CASSRDIYGYTF
NA 16 TRBJ2-7 TRBD2 TRBV7-6 TGTGCCAGCAGCTTAGCGAGCGGGAGGGCCACGACCGAGCAGTACTTC CASSLASGRATTEQYF